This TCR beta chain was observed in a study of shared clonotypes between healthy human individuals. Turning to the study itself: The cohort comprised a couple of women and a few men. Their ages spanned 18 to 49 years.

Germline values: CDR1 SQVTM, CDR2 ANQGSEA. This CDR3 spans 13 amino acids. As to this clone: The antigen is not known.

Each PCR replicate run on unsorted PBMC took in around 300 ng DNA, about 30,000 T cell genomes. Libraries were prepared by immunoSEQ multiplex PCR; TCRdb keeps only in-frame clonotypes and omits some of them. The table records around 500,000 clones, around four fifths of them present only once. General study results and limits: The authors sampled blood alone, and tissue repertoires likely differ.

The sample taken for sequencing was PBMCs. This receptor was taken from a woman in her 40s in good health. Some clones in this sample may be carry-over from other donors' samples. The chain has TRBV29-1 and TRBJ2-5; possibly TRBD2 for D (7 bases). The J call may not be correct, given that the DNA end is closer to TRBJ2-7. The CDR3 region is CSVGGGSSYEQYF. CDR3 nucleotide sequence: TGCAGCGTTGGGGGGGGCTCCTCCTACGAGCAGTACTTC.